The 21 T cell receptor beta chains in this list originate from one sample, sequenced in a study of CD8 T cells in Susac syndrome. After extraction with the RNeasy kit, roughly 0.5 to 1 ug of the RNA was reverse transcribed using random hexamers. TCRdb ran MiXCR on the immunoSEQ multiplex PCR reads and lists one entry per CDR3 protein. The top ten clones hold over 0.07% of a sample with over 120,000 distinct CDR3 sequences, around 94% of them seen once. Sequenced material: CD4+ T cells from PBMCs. The receptors originated from a human donor in good health.

V and J are TRBV29-1 and TRBJ1-4; D perhaps matches TRBD1 (6 bases). Germline assignment: CDR1 SQVTM and CDR2 ANQGSEA. The length of the CDR3 is 14 residues. The V end was cut by 8 bases, the J end by 7 bases, with 20 bases between. The CDR3 DNA follows: TGCAGCATGCCCATACAGGGTATGCTTGAAAAACTGTTTTTT. Translating gives CSMPIQGMLEKLFF. Full variable domain (rest looked up from reference TRBV29-1 and TRBJ1-4): SAVISQKPSRDICQRGTSLTIQCQVDSQVTMMFWYRQQPGQSLTLIATANQGSEATYESGFVIDKFPISRPNLTFSTLTVSNMSPEDSSIYLCSMPIQGMLEKLFFGSGTQLSVL.

The rearrangement uses TRBV7-9 and TRBJ1-1; TRBD1 agrees at 9 bases. Trimming at V came to 3 bases and at J to 5 bases, leaving 4 bases not matched to a gene. From germline, CDR1 is SEHNR and CDR2 FQNEAQ (reference sequence). The CDR3 runs 14 residues. CDR3 region: CASSFRQGVTEAFF. The DNA for the CDR3 is TGTGCCAGCAGCTTCAGACAGGGGGTGACTGAAGCTTTCTTT.

This rearrangement joins TRBV6-6 to TRBJ2-7; D is unclear. The CDR3 runs to 14 residues. Per the germline V gene, CDR1 is MNHNY and CDR2 is SVGAGI (reference sequence). V dropped 5 bases and J dropped 4 bases, with 15 bases sitting between them. For the CDR3, the DNA is TGTGCCAGCAGTCCCCAGGTAGGGATGTACGAGCAGTACTTC. Protein sequence: CASSPQVGMYEQYF.

The chain employs TRBV6-5 and TRBJ2-7; 9 nucleotides line up with TRBD1. This CDR3 is built from 11 residues. Per germline, CDR1 MNHEY and CDR2 SVGAGI. V dropped 8 bases and J dropped 6; count of bases not matched to a gene: 2. CDR3: CASGQGSEQYF. CDR3 DNA sequence: TGTGCCAGCGGACAGGGGTCCGAGCAGTACTTC.

The gene calls are TRBV11-2 and TRBJ2-7; the match to TRBD1 covers 9 bases. The CDR3 consists of 15 residues. V shed 5 bases and J 5 bases; nucleotides not matched to a gene: 10. CDR1 and CDR2 (germline): SGHAT, FQNNGV. CDR3 residues: CASSTRTGALDEQYF. The CDR3 coding sequence is TGTGCCAGCAGCACCAGGACAGGGGCCCTGGACGAGCAGTACTTC.

This clonotype has only one observation. The V gene is TRBV7-9, the J gene TRBJ2-2; 7 nucleotides agree with TRBD1. The CDR3 runs to 14 residues. The junction had 4 bases not matched to a gene; V was cut back by 8 bases and J by 1 base. Per the germline V gene, CDR1 is SEHNR and CDR2 is FQNEAQ (reference sequence). CDR3 in amino acids: CASFDRENTGELFF. Here the CDR3 DNA reads TGTGCCAGCTTTGACAGGGAGAACACCGGGGAGCTGTTTTTT.

The chain is built from TRBV6-6 and TRBJ1-1, with D perhaps matching TRBD1 (6 bases). Deletions cut 10 bases from V and 2 bases from J, with 14 bases between. Looked up from germline, CDR1 is MNHNY and CDR2 is SVGAGI (reference sequence). The CDR3 covers 13 residues. The CDR3 DNA reads as TGTGCCATTCAAGGGGGGGGTAACACTGAAGCTTTCTTT. Its protein is CAIQGGGNTEAFF.

The chain couples TRBV3-1 to TRBJ1-1, with no clear D. Germline assignment: CDR1 LGHDT and CDR2 YNNKEL (reference sequence). Trimming removed 3 bases from V and 3 bases from J, with 8 bases in between. This CDR3 spans 13 amino acids. The CDR3 sequence: CASSQRSDTEAFF. Here the CDR3 DNA reads TGTGCCAGCAGCCAGCGCAGTGACACTGAAGCTTTCTTT.

This rearrangement joins TRBV19 to TRBJ2-5; 10 bases line up with TRBD2. The CDR3 has 14 residues. Trimming at V came to 9 bases and at J to 5 bases, leaving 9 bases not matched to a gene. Germline V lookup: CDR1 LNHDA, CDR2 SQIVND (reference sequence). In DNA, the CDR3 is TGTGCCAGCGGCGAAGCGGGAGGGTCGGAGACCCAGTACTTC. Translating it yields CASGEAGGSETQYF.

V gene TRBV7-2 combines with J gene TRBJ1-4; weak D call: TRBD1 (5 bases). The V and J ends lost 3 bases and 4 bases respectively, with 9 bases between them. The CDR3 is 14 amino acids. The germline CDR1 and CDR2 sequences are SGHTA and FQGNSA. The CDR3 here is CASSFRQLNEKLFF. The CDR3 nucleotides read TGTGCCAGCAGCTTCCGACAGCTTAATGAAAAACTGTTTTTT.

The J gene is TRBJ1-1, the V gene TRBV5-1; D unclear. The CDR3 contains 16 residues. V lost 4 bases to trimming and J lost 2 bases, with 18 bases between them. Per germline, CDR1 SGHRS and CDR2 YFSETQ. The CDR3 region has the DNA TGCGCCAGCAGCCCCCGAAGCGGACGGGAAAACACTGAAGCTTTCTTT. Translating it yields CASSPRSGRENTEAFF.

This rearrangement joins TRBV28 to TRBJ1-1, with D unresolved. Per the germline V gene, CDR1 is MDHEN and CDR2 is SYDVKM. CDR3 length: 17 residues. Trimming shortened V by 6 bases and J by 3 bases, and 23 bases separated the two germline ends. In DNA, the CDR3 is TGTGCCAGCAGCTTCGTAGAACGCTTCCTTGGGCACACTGAAGCTTTCTTT. It specifies CASSFVERFLGHTEAFF.

This clonotype was seen only a few times. The rearrangement links TRBV30 to TRBJ2-2; 8 bases agree with TRBD1. There are 14 residues in the CDR3. Germline trimming cut 5 bases from V and 7 bases from J; bases unmatched to any gene: 9. Germline CDR1 GTSNPN, CDR2 SVGIG (reference sequence). This CDR3 is CAWELRGRIGELFF. The CDR3 nucleotides are TGTGCCTGGGAACTCAGGGGGCGCATCGGGGAGCTGTTTTTT.

The V call is TRBV20-1, the J call TRBJ1-1, with unresolved D. There are 13 residues in the CDR3. Trimming removed 2 bases at V and 7 bases at J, with 14 bases between. Germline loops: CDR1 DFQATT, CDR2 SNEGSKA (reference sequence). The CDR3 reads CSARIVHPYEAFF. DNA for the CDR3: TGCAGTGCTAGAATTGTACATCCATATGAAGCTTTCTTT.

On this clonotype itself: One junction end does not reproduce the germline sequence, and a read error may be involved. This sequence joins TRBV3-1 and TRBJ1-1; D is possibly TRBD1 (6 bases). There are 12 residues in the CDR3. The germline V gene encodes CDR1 LGHDT and CDR2 YNNKEL (reference sequence). This chain's CDR3 is CASSQGGTEAFF. Here the CDR3 DNA reads TGCGCCAGCAGCCAAGGGGGCACTGAAGCTTTCTTT. Looking up the rest from reference TRBV3-1 and TRBJ1-1 gives the full variable domain: DTAVSQTPKYLVTQMGNDKSIKCEQNLGHDTMYWYKQDSKKFLKIMFSYNNKELIINETVPNRFSPKSPDKAHLNLHINSLELGDSAVYFCASSQGGTEAFFGQGTRLTVV.

As to this clonotype: At one end, the junction sequence differs from germline, possibly due to a read error. The chain has TRBV12-3 or TRBV12-4 and TRBJ2-3; 9 bases map to TRBD2. The CDR3 spans 13 residues. The CDR3 bases are TGTGCCAGCAGTGGGACTAGCACAAATACGCAGTATTTT. Translation: CASSGTSTNTQYF.

The J gene is TRBJ1-1, the V gene TRBV5-1, with no clear D. Trimming cost V 0 bases and J 1 base, with 10 bases left between them. Germline V lookup: CDR1 SGHRS, CDR2 YFSETQ. The CDR3 length is 15 residues. CDR3 bases: TGCGCCAGCAGCTTGGGGGCCGGGCGGAACACTGAAGCTTTCTTT. Translating gives CASSLGAGRNTEAFF.

The genes are TRBV7-9 and TRBJ2-5; 8 bases line up with TRBD2. Per the germline V gene, CDR1 is SEHNR and CDR2 is FQNEAQ (reference sequence). V was clipped by 6 bases and J by 3 bases; unmatched bases: 15. The CDR3 is 17 residues long. The CDR3 nucleotides read TGTGCCAGCAGTCGCCGCGGGAGCGGGAGATTTAAAGAGACCCAGTACTTC. It yields the protein CASSRRGSGRFKETQYF. The variable domain in full, completed from reference TRBV7-9 and TRBJ2-5, reads DTGVSQNPRHKITKRGQNVTFRCDPISEHNRLYWYRQTLGQGPEFLTYFQNEAQLEKSRLLSDRFSAERPKGSFSTLEIQRTEQGDSAMYLCASSRRGSGRFKETQYFGPGTRLLVL.

This clonotype has only one observation. The chain combines TRBV9 with TRBJ2-5; 14 nucleotides match TRBD2. The CDR3 consists of 19 residues. The germline gives CDR1 SGDLS, CDR2 YYNGEE. Germline trimming cut 0 bases from V and 3 bases from J; bases unmatched to any gene: 10. CDR3 protein: CASSVGPSPGLAGEETQYF. DNA for the CDR3: TGTGCCAGCAGCGTAGGCCCCTCACCGGGACTAGCGGGAGAAGAGACCCAGTACTTC.

The gene calls are TRBV19 and TRBJ1-5; 8 positions agree with TRBD1. The V segment lost 5 bases and the J segment 3 bases; nucleotides outside the gene matches: 18. The germline V gene encodes CDR1 LNHDA and CDR2 SQIVND (reference sequence). CDR3 length: 19 residues. The CDR3 DNA sequence: TGTGCCAGTAGTCCAATCCTCCCAGGGGGCTTAAATCACAATCAGCCCCAGCATTTT. It is translated as CASSPILPGGLNHNQPQHF.

This chain links TRBV30 with TRBJ1-4, with D possibly matching TRBD1 (5 bases). This CDR3 has 14 residues. The V gene's germline CDR1 is GTSNPN and CDR2 SVGIG (reference sequence). V was pared by 3 bases and J by 7 bases, with 15 bases between. The CDR3 loop reads CAWRIGGGSEKLFF. CDR3 nucleotides: TGTGCCTGGAGGATTGGGGGAGGCAGTGAAAAACTGTTTTTT. Filled out from reference TRBV30 and TRBJ1-4, the complete variable domain reads SQTIHQWPATLVQPVGSPLSLECTVEGTSNPNLYWYRQAAGRGLQLLFYSVGIGQISSEVPQNLSASRPQDRQFILSSKKLLLSDSGFYLCAWRIGGGSEKLFFGSGTQLSVL.